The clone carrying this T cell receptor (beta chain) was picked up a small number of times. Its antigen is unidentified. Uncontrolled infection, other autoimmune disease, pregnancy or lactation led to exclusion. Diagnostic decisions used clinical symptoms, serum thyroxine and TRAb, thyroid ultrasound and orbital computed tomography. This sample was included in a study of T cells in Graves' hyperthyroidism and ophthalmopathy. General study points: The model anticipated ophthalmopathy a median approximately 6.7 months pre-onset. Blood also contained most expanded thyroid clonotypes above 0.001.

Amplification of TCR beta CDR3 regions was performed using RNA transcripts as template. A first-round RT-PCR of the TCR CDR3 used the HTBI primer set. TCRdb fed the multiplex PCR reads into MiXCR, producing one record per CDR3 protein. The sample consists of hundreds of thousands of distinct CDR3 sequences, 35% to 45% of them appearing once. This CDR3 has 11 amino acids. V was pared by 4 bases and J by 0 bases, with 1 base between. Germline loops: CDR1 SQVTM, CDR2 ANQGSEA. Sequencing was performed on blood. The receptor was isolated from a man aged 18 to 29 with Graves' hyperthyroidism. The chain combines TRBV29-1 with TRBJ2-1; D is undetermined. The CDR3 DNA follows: TGCAGCGTTGTCTCCTACAATGAGCAGTTCTTC. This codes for CSVVSYNEQFF.